Below, 11 T cell receptor beta chains from the same sample are listed, as sequenced in a study of patients and donors after allogeneic stem cell transplantation. TCRdb passed the RT-PCR reads through MiXCR, listing each CDR3 protein once. Of about 150,000 distinct CDR3 sequences in the sample, over 30% are singletons; the top ten hold around half. Sequences were obtained from blood, either unsorted or a sorted T cell fraction (not recorded which). These receptors were collected from a human donor who was either an allogeneic HSCT recipient or a stem cell or donor lymphocyte infusion donor (not recorded which). It is not recorded whose cells these are; they may come from a transplant donor.

This clonotype was recorded many times. The J gene is TRBJ1-1, the V gene TRBV12-3 or TRBV12-4; D remains ambiguous. The ends were cut back, 3 bases at V and 1 base at J, with 12 bases in the middle. This CDR3 region has 15 residues. CDR3 loop: CASSFTLSQNTEAFF. The CDR3, as DNA: TGTGCCAGCAGTTTCACTCTCTCACAGAACACTGAAGCTTTCTTT.

This clonotype was seen at least ten times. This chain joins TRBV10-3 and TRBJ1-1; no definite D call. Germline V gives CDR1 ENHRY, CDR2 SYGVKD. The CDR3 has 14 residues. Trimming stripped 2 bases from V and 1 base from J, with 8 bases between. The CDR3 reads CAISEKQTNTEAFF. The CDR3 DNA is TGTGCCATCAGTGAGAAACAGACGAACACTGAAGCTTTCTTT.

V is TRBV6-2 or TRBV6-3 and J is TRBJ2-7, with 12 positions matching TRBD2. J lost 2 bases, V lost 6 bases, and 5 bases had no gene match. The CDR3 runs 15 residues. Per the germline V gene, CDR1 is MNHEY and CDR2 is SVGEGT. The CDR3 DNA reads TGTGCCAGCAGACGAACTAGCGGGGGGACCTACGAGCAGTACTTC. This sequence encodes CASRRTSGGTYEQYF.

The genes are TRBV7-3 and TRBJ2-3; 13 bases line up with TRBD2. The CDR3 has 16 residues. J lost 3 bases, V lost 4 bases, and 4 bases had no gene match. Germline lookup yields CDR1 SGHTA and CDR2 FQGTGA. The CDR3 nucleotides are TGTGCCAGCAGCTCGGGACTAGCGGGGCCTACAGATACGCAGTATTTT. Translated: CASSSGLAGPTDTQYF.

The CDR3 DNA is TGTGCCATCAGTGAAGCGCCGGGGGGCACAGATACGCAGTATTTT. Translated: CAISEAPGGTDTQYF. The chain uses TRBV10-3 and TRBJ2-3; D is possibly TRBD2 (6 bases). Per the germline V gene, CDR1 is ENHRY and CDR2 is SYGVKD. CDR3 length: 15 residues. With 3 bases removed from V and 1 base from J, the gap between germline ends came to 11 bases.

V usage is TRBV4-3 and J usage is TRBJ1-1; D remains unclear. Trimming shortened V by 1 base and J by 0 bases, and 15 bases separated the two germline ends. The CDR3 contains 17 residues. The germline gives CDR1 LGHNA, CDR2 YSLEER. The CDR3 DNA sequence: TGCGCCAGCAGCCAAGCTGAGGGAATCCCCATGAACACTGAAGCTTTCTTT. It is translated as CASSQAEGIPMNTEAFF.

This clonotype showed up just a few times. The chain combines TRBV9 with TRBJ1-1; D possibly corresponds to TRBD1 (5 bases). Deletions cut 0 bases from V and 5 bases from J, with 8 bases between. The CDR3 has 13 amino acids. The V gene's germline CDR1 is SGDLS and CDR2 YYNGEE. This chain's CDR3 is CASSVAEGTEAFF. CDR3 in DNA: TGTGCCAGCAGCGTAGCGGAGGGGACTGAAGCTTTCTTT.

The gene calls are TRBV12-3 or TRBV12-4 and TRBJ1-2; D is ambiguous. The CDR3 contains 13 residues. V was shortened by 7 bases and J by 8 bases, with 17 bases between the two germline ends. This CDR3 is CASTGTAGRGYTF. CDR3 DNA: TGTGCCAGCACCGGAACGGCCGGTCGGGGCTACACCTTC.

This sequence joins TRBV19 and TRBJ1-5; D gene uncertain. The germline V gene encodes CDR1 LNHDA and CDR2 SQIVND (reference sequence). This CDR3 has 13 residues. V was pared by 4 bases and J by 3 bases, with 7 bases between. CDR3 sequence (DNA): TGTGCCAGTAGTACCGGATACAATCAGCCCCAGCATTTT. Its translation is CASSTGYNQPQHF.

The chain employs TRBV6-5 and TRBJ1-1; D uncertain. Germline CDR1 is MNHEY and CDR2 is SVGAGI. Trimming shortened V by 6 bases and J by 0 bases, and 11 bases separated the two germline ends. The CDR3 totals 14 residues. The CDR3 is CASRPGRLNTEAFF. CDR3 coding DNA: TGTGCCAGCAGGCCCGGACGGTTGAACACTGAAGCTTTCTTT.

This clonotype showed up many times. The V gene is TRBV20-1, the J gene TRBJ1-1; D is perhaps TRBD1 (5 bases). CDR1 and CDR2 from the germline V gene are DFQATT and SNEGSKA (reference sequence). The CDR3 length is 15 residues. The germline V and J ends were trimmed by 4 bases and 4 bases, with 19 bases remaining between them. The DNA of the CDR3 is TGCAGTGCTAAGCCGGGGGGGTATAAGAGCACTGAAGCTTTCTTT. Translated, it gives CSAKPGGYKSTEAFF.